The 18 T cell receptor beta chains below come from one sample, sequenced in a study of T cells in Graves' hyperthyroidism and ophthalmopathy. It was RNA transcripts that yielded the amplified TCR beta CDR3 regions. A set of HTBI primers served as the primers for a first-round RT-PCR of the TCR CDR3. TCRdb passed the multiplex PCR reads through MiXCR, listing each CDR3 protein once. The repertoire holds a few hundred thousand distinct CDR3 sequences, with about 14% as singletons. Sequenced material: blood. Receptors originate from a woman aged 25 to 39 with Graves' ophthalmopathy.

This clonotype was seen repeatedly, ten times or more. The rearrangement links TRBV24-1 to TRBJ1-2, with 7 bases matching TRBD1. Germline V CDR1 and CDR2: KGHDR, SFDVKD. V lost 6 bases to trimming and J lost 5 bases; unmatched junction nucleotides: 5. The CDR3 has 13 residues. In DNA, the CDR3 is TGTGCCACCAGTTCCGAGACAGGGTATGGCTACACCTTC. It codes for CATSSETGYGYTF.

This chain links TRBV27 with TRBJ2-1; a possible D gene is TRBD2 (5 bases). The length of the CDR3 is 13 residues. Germline loops: CDR1 MNHEY, CDR2 SMNVEV (reference sequence). V lost 10 bases to trimming and J lost 6 bases, with 16 bases between them. CDR3 residues: CATGPHRGNEQFF. CDR3 in DNA: TGTGCCACGGGCCCCCACCGGGGCAATGAGCAGTTCTTC.

This clonotype came up a few times. The rearrangement links TRBV4-1 to TRBJ1-1; possible D gene TRBD1, 5 bases. CDR3 size: 17 residues. Trimming pared 1 base from V and 1 base from J, leaving 16 bases between. Germline CDR1 MGHRA, CDR2 YSYEKL. DNA of the CDR3: TGCGCCAGCAGCCAAGTTGCCAGGGTCCCTCCGAACACTGAAGCTTTCTTT. Protein sequence: CASSQVARVPPNTEAFF.

This clonotype has a count of ten or more. J is TRBJ1-1 and V is TRBV18; D is unresolved. Germline loops: CDR1 KGHSH, CDR2 LQKENI. The CDR3 covers 13 residues. Trimming removed 4 bases at V and 3 bases at J, with 9 bases between. CDR3 loop: CASSRVRDTEAFF. Here the CDR3 DNA reads TGTGCCAGCTCACGGGTGAGGGACACTGAAGCTTTCTTT.

In its sample, this clonotype was seen many times. The J gene is TRBJ1-1, the V gene TRBV6-2 or TRBV6-3, with D possibly matching TRBD1 (5 bases). V was trimmed by 8 bases and J by 5 bases, leaving 21 bases between them. This CDR3 has 15 amino acids. Germline values: CDR1 MNHEY, CDR2 SVGEGT. The CDR3 here is CASRPRGREKTEAFF. For the CDR3, the DNA is TGTGCCAGCCGACCCCGGGGCAGGGAGAAAACTGAAGCTTTCTTT.

This clonotype came up many times. The gene calls are TRBV4-1 and TRBJ2-1; no definite D call. V was cut by 1 base and J by 0 bases, with 10 bases left in between. CDR1 MGHRA and CDR2 YSYEKL come from the germline V gene. The CDR3 extends over 16 amino acids. The CDR3 DNA sequence: TGCGCCAGCAGCCAAGGGAAGGTTGGCTCCTACAATGAGCAGTTCTTC. The encoded protein is CASSQGKVGSYNEQFF.

This clonotype was observed a single time. The chain has TRBV18 and TRBJ2-7, with D tentatively TRBD2 (5 bases). Germline-derived CDR1 and CDR2 are KGHSH and LQKENI. Trimming took 4 bases from V and 6 from J, leaving 13 bases between them. The CDR3 is made up of 13 amino acids. CDR3 in DNA: TGTGCCAGCTCACAAGACCCTGCGGGCGAGCAGTACTTC. Protein: CASSQDPAGEQYF.

CDR3 amino acids: CASRAPGTGNTGELFF. The DNA for the CDR3 is TGTGCCAGCAGGGCGCCTGGGACAGGGAACACCGGGGAGCTGTTTTTT. V is TRBV5-8 and J is TRBJ2-2; TRBD1 agrees at 8 bases. V gave up 5 bases and J gave up 1 base; unmatched junction bases: 7. CDR1 SGHTS and CDR2 YDEGEE come from the germline V gene. The CDR3 is 16 amino acids.

J is TRBJ1-5 and V is TRBV6-1; TRBD1 agrees at 10 bases. Looked up from germline, CDR1 is MNHNS and CDR2 is SASEGT. The V segment lost 6 bases and the J segment 5 bases; nucleotides outside the gene matches: 7. The CDR3 runs 15 residues. CDR3 nucleotide sequence: TGTGCCAGCAGACGACAGGGGGCGTACGATCAGCCCCAGCATTTT. Encoded protein: CASRRQGAYDQPQHF.

The CDR3 coding sequence is TGTGCCAGTAGCCCTATCTCCGGGGGGGCCCAGTGGGGCTACGAGCAGTACTTC. Translated: CASSPISGGAQWGYEQYF. This chain joins TRBV19 and TRBJ2-7; TRBD2 matches at 8 bases. This CDR3 is 18 amino acids long. V lost 6 bases to trimming and J lost 3 bases; unmatched junction nucleotides: 19. Germline V gene data show CDR1 as LNHDA and CDR2 as SQIVND (reference sequence).

This clonotype has only a few counts. This chain uses TRBV5-6 with TRBJ2-5, with D possibly matching TRBD2 (6 bases). V was shortened by 4 bases and J by 5 bases, with 15 bases between the two germline ends. This CDR3 contains 14 residues. Germline CDR1 SGHDT, CDR2 YYEEEE. The CDR3 region has the DNA TGTGCCAGCAGCATATATAGCGGTGAGGAGACCCAGTACTTC. Its translation is CASSIYSGEETQYF. The complete variable domain, with remaining parts taken from reference TRBV5-6 and TRBJ2-5, reads DAGVTQSPTHLIKTRGQQVTLRCSPKSGHDTVSWYQQALGQGPQFIFQYYEEEERQRGNFPDRFSGHQFPNYSSELNVNALLLGDSALYLCASSIYSGEETQYFGPGTRLLVL.

This clonotype was counted many times. The J gene is TRBJ1-5, the V gene TRBV10-3; 7 nucleotides agree with TRBD1. The CDR3 runs to 15 residues. The V segment lost 5 bases and the J segment 0 bases; nucleotides outside the gene matches: 4. From germline, CDR1 is ENHRY and CDR2 SYGVKD. The CDR3 DNA is TGTGCCATCAGTAGGGACAGTCATAGCAATCAGCCCCAGCATTTT. As protein: CAISRDSHSNQPQHF.

At least ten counts were recorded for this clonotype. V gene TRBV15 combines with J gene TRBJ1-4; D is unclear. This CDR3 is built from 15 residues. Between the trimmed V and J ends, which lost 8 bases and 0 bases, there was a span of 13 bases. The V gene's germline CDR1 is LNHNV and CDR2 YYDKDF (reference sequence). DNA of the CDR3: TGTGCCACCTCTAGCCGGGCAGCAACTAATGAAAAACTGTTTTTT. This encodes CATSSRAATNEKLFF. Full variable domain (rest looked up from reference TRBV15 and TRBJ1-4): DAMVIQNPRYQVTQFGKPVTLSCSQTLNHNVMYWYQQKSSQAPKLLFHYYDKDFNNEADTPDNFQSRRPNTSFCFLDIRSPGLGDTAMYLCATSSRAATNEKLFFGSGTQLSVL.

This clonotype was counted only a few times. The gene calls are TRBV6-1 and TRBJ1-5; D unclear. The length of the CDR3 is 16 residues. Germline CDR1 reads MNHNS; CDR2 reads SASEGT. V lost 2 bases and J 3 bases, leaving 14 bases between the germline ends. The CDR3 DNA sequence: TGTGCCAGCAGTGAAATAGGACTTTCGGACAATCAGCCCCAGCATTTT. Amino acids: CASSEIGLSDNQPQHF.

The table lists this clonotype with many counts. This chain connects TRBV7-2 to TRBJ2-1, with a weak D call TRBD1 (5 bases). The germline gives CDR1 SGHTA, CDR2 FQGNSA. V lost 5 bases, J lost 8 bases, and 22 bases lay in between. This CDR3 has 16 amino acids. CDR3 residues: CASSVITGPTHDEQFF. In nucleotides, the CDR3 is TGTGCCAGCAGCGTAATAACAGGCCCTACCCACGATGAGCAGTTCTTC.

The gene calls are TRBV5-1 and TRBJ1-1; D is unclear. The germline gives CDR1 SGHRS, CDR2 YFSETQ. The V end lost 0 bases, the J end lost 5 bases, and 14 bases lay between the germline ends. This CDR3 comprises 15 residues. CDR3 region: CASSLAPGVETEAFF. The CDR3 bases are TGCGCCAGCAGCTTGGCCCCAGGAGTGGAGACTGAAGCTTTCTTT.

There are many counts of this clonotype. This chain uses TRBV3-1 with TRBJ2-7, with 7 nucleotides matching TRBD1. The CDR3 spans 13 residues. Per germline, CDR1 LGHDT and CDR2 YNNKEL (reference sequence). The trim removed 3 bases at V and 1 base at J, leaving 0 bases unmatched. The CDR3 region is CASSQTGSYEQYF. The DNA of the CDR3 is TGTGCCAGCAGCCAGACAGGGTCCTACGAGCAGTACTTC.

This clonotype was recorded once. A read error is possible here, since a much larger clone lies one base away. This chain connects TRBV20-1 to TRBJ2-1, with 15 bases identical to TRBD2. The CDR3 sequence is 18 residues long. Germline CDR1 reads DFQATT; CDR2 reads SNEGSKA (reference sequence). The CDR3 here is CSAGPGLAGGQGLNGQFF. In DNA form, the CDR3 reads TGCAGTGCAGGCCCGGGACTAGCGGGGGGCCAGGGTCTTAATGGGCAGTTCTTC.